These 13 T cell receptor beta chains came from one sample sequenced in a study of T cell responses to AZD1222 COVID-19 vaccine. Some clones are missing from TCRdb's copy, which holds only in-frame ones; the method was immunoSEQ multiplex PCR. The table lists 15,000 to 20,000 clones, about nine tenths of them singletons. The starting material was peripheral blood, obtained 28 days after the second AZD1222 dose. Receptors were obtained from an adult who received the AZD1222 COVID-19 vaccine.

This clone appeared a single time. V gene TRBV24-1 combines with J gene TRBJ1-4; 8 positions match TRBD1. The CDR3 loop spans 15 amino acids. Trimming at V came to 2 bases and at J to 8 bases, leaving 6 bases not matched to a gene. Germline V gene sequence: CDR1 KGHDR, CDR2 SFDVKD. The CDR3 nucleotides are TGTGCCACCAGTGATTCCAGGGGGCCGGGAGAAAAACTGTTTTTT. Protein product: CATSDSRGPGEKLFF.

The rearrangement joins TRBV7-9 to TRBJ2-5, with 10 positions matching TRBD2. Germline values: CDR1 SEHNR, CDR2 FQNEAQ (reference sequence). CDR3 length equals 16 residues. V shed 2 bases and J 5 bases; nucleotides not matched to a gene: 8. The CDR3 sequence: CASSLHSGGTRETQYF. The CDR3 DNA is TGTGCCAGCAGCTTACATAGCGGGGGGACCCGTGAGACCCAGTACTTC. Together with reference TRBV7-9 and TRBJ2-5, the CDR3 gives the full variable domain: DTGVSQNPRHKITKRGQNVTFRCDPISEHNRLYWYRQTLGQGPEFLTYFQNEAQLEKSRLLSDRFSAERPKGSFSTLEIQRTEQGDSAMYLCASSLHSGGTRETQYFGPGTRLLVL.

The rearrangement uses TRBV28 and TRBJ2-2; no clear D. The CDR3 covers 12 residues. V lost 4 bases to trimming and J lost 3 bases, with 3 bases between them. The germline V gene has CDR1 MDHEN and CDR2 SYDVKM. DNA of the CDR3: TGTGCCAGCAGTTCGTACACCGGGGAGCTGTTTTTT. This translates into CASSSYTGELFF.

The rearrangement links TRBV7-9 to TRBJ1-1; TRBD1 aligns across 7 bases. Germline-derived CDR1 and CDR2 are SEHNR and FQNEAQ (reference sequence). V was pared by 5 bases and J by 5 bases, with 11 bases of the junction left unmatched. CDR3 size: 15 residues. Here the CDR3 DNA reads TGTGCCAGCAGCGTAAACAGGGGAGAAGGAACTGAAGCTTTCTTT. The encoded protein is CASSVNRGEGTEAFF.

V gene TRBV2 combines with J gene TRBJ2-5; 7 nucleotides line up with TRBD1. V trimming: 8 bases; J trimming: 5 bases; junction bases outside the gene matches: 8. CDR3 length: 13 amino acids. Germline V lookup: CDR1 SNHLY, CDR2 FYNNEI. This CDR3 is CASGDRVRETQYF. The CDR3 DNA sequence: TGTGCCAGCGGCGACAGGGTCCGTGAGACCCAGTACTTC. Filled out from reference TRBV2 and TRBJ2-5, the complete variable domain reads EPEVTQTPSHQVTQMGQEVILRCVPISNHLYFYWYRQILGQKVEFLVSFYNNEISEKSEIFDDQFSVERPDGSNFTLKIRSTKLEDSAMYFCASGDRVRETQYFGPGTRLLVL.

This clone has just one count. The chain links TRBV5-8 to TRBJ1-1; D is perhaps TRBD1 (6 bases). V lost 4 bases, J lost 0 bases, and 13 bases lay in between. CDR1 is SGHTS and CDR2 is YDEGEE in the germline V gene. The CDR3 sequence is 15 residues long. CDR3 loop: CASSTAPGVNTEAFF. Here the CDR3 DNA reads TGTGCCAGCAGCACGGCGCCAGGGGTGAACACTGAAGCTTTCTTT.

Concerning this clone: The junction shows a germline mismatch at one end, possibly a read error. The genes are TRBV19 and TRBJ2-1; 13 bases fit TRBD2. This CDR3 spans 12 amino acids. Per the germline V gene, CDR1 is LNHDA and CDR2 is SQIVND (reference sequence). The CDR3 DNA is TGTGCCAGTAGTTTGGGACTAGCGGGGTCTGTCTTC. Translation gives CASSLGLAGSVF.

The chain couples TRBV5-1 to TRBJ2-3; D is undetermined. Germline V gene lookup returns CDR1 SGHRS and CDR2 YFSETQ. The CDR3 totals 14 residues. Trimming took 0 bases from V and 1 from J, leaving 6 bases between them. CDR3 DNA: TGCGCCAGCAGCTTGGAAGCAGGCACAGATACGCAGTATTTT. Amino acids: CASSLEAGTDTQYF. The entire variable domain, with the rest obtained from reference TRBV5-1 and TRBJ2-3, is as follows: KAGVTQTPRYLIKTRGQQVTLSCSPISGHRSVSWYQQTPGQGLQFLFEYFSETQRNKGNFPGRFSGRQFSNSRSEMNVSTLELGDSALYLCASSLEAGTDTQYFGPGTRLTVL.

The CDR3 loop reads CASSPTGQGHIQYF. Written as DNA, the CDR3 is TGTGCCAGCAGCCCCACGGGGCAGGGTCACATTCAGTACTTC. The chain recombines TRBV11-3 with TRBJ2-4; D possibly matches TRBD1 or TRBD2 (5 bases each). Germline V gene data show CDR1 as SGHNT and CDR2 as YENEEA. The ends were cut back, 5 bases at V and 8 bases at J, with 16 bases in the middle. This CDR3 spans 14 amino acids.

The chain links TRBV11-1 to TRBJ1-1; D is ambiguous. CDR1 and CDR2 from the germline V gene are SGHAT and FQDESV (reference sequence). The CDR3 runs to 14 residues. The V gene lost 4 bases and the J gene lost 4 bases, with 13 bases spanning the gap. This chain's CDR3 is CASSWSLTGTEAFF. In DNA, the CDR3 is TGTGCCAGCAGCTGGAGCCTCACGGGCACTGAAGCTTTCTTT.

This clone was observed once. The J gene is TRBJ2-4, the V gene TRBV14; no clear D. Germline CDR1 reads SGHDN; CDR2 reads FVKESK. Deletions cut 2 bases from V and 8 bases from J, with 10 bases between. The CDR3 runs 13 residues. CDR3 bases: TGTGCCAGCAGCCAACCCCTTGTGGACATTCAGTACTTC. It specifies CASSQPLVDIQYF.

The V gene is TRBV5-1, the J gene TRBJ2-5; no reliable D call. V was pared by 5 bases and J by 4 bases, with 9 bases between. The length of the CDR3 is 12 residues. From germline, CDR1 is SGHRS and CDR2 YFSETQ. The CDR3 DNA sequence: TGCGCCAGCAGTATTGGAGTAGAGACCCAGTACTTC. Its protein product is CASSIGVETQYF.

The CDR3 reads CASSPPSGQPQHF. In DNA form, the CDR3 reads TGTGCCAGCAGCCCCCCGTCGGGTCAGCCCCAGCATTTT. J is TRBJ1-5 and V is TRBV6-6; D is ambiguous. The germline V gene encodes CDR1 MNHNY and CDR2 SVGAGI (reference sequence). CDR3 length: 13 residues. V lost 6 bases and J lost 6, with 12 bases in between.